At least ten counts were recorded for the clone carrying this TCR beta chain. As yet, its antigen is unknown. The data originate from a study of regulatory T cells in long-lasting Graves disease. Study-level findings and limits: Patients with persistent disease showed a bias toward TRBV28, TRBJ1-2 and TRBJ2-5. Persistent-disease Graves' patients showed less TCR diversity than new cases. Public clonotype sharing was higher in persistent than newly diagnosed patients.

Described time point: persistent/refractory GD, antithyroid drugs over 5 years with positive TRAb. There was RNA extracted from PBMCs, and the TCR library was made from it. Relying on iRepertoire HTBI primers and Arm-PCR of CDR3 regions, the team built TCR beta libraries. TCRdb re-called the multiplex PCR reads through MiXCR, storing one row per CDR3 protein. This table has 500,000 to 800,000 distinct CDR3 sequences, around 32% appearing once. The J segment lost 4 bases and the V segment lost 6 bases, leaving 11 bases of the junction unmatched. This CDR3 has 15 residues. Germline V gene lookup returns CDR1 MDHEN and CDR2 SYDVKM.

The sequencing used peripheral blood mononuclear cells (PBMCs), collected when the disease was refractory, from a patient treated with antithyroid drugs. The origin of this receptor is a female donor with Graves disease. The genes are TRBV28 and TRBJ1-2; 7 bases align to TRBD1. CDR3 protein: CASSRTGRMSYGYTF. The CDR3 DNA sequence: TGTGCCAGCAGCCGGACAGGTCGGATGAGCTATGGCTACACCTTC.